This is a list of T cell receptor beta chains from one sample in a study of T cells in Graves' hyperthyroidism and ophthalmopathy. TCRdb re-derived calls from the multiplex PCR reads in MiXCR, one entry per CDR3 protein. The data show more than 300,000 distinct CDR3 sequences, more than 12% seen once. Sequenced sample: blood. All receptors derive from a woman aged 25 to 39 with Graves' ophthalmopathy. CDR3s include the opening cysteine and the closing phenylalanine or tryptophan. D genes are given only for firm matches. Clone size is shown for a subset of rows, as once, few, many or a class of expanded clone.

size: NA; D: TRBD1; J: TRBJ1-2; V: TRBV11-2; DNA: TGTGCCAGCAGCCTATCGGACAGGGGAAGCTATGGCTACACCTTC; CDR3: CASSLSDRGSYGYTF
size: few; D: NA; J: TRBJ2-3; V: TRBV20-1; DNA: TGCAGTGCTAGAGCGTCGGCAGGCTCCCGGACCATGACAACCAATACGCAGTATTTT; CDR3: CSARASAGSRTMTTNTQYF
size: many; D: NA; J: TRBJ1-2; V: TRBV20-1; DNA: TGCAGTGCTAGGGTGGGACAACCCAGTACCTATGGCTACACCTTC; CDR3: CSARVGQPSTYGYTF
size: few; D: NA; J: TRBJ2-6; V: TRBV27; DNA: TGTGCCAGCAGTTCATTTCCGCACAACGTCCTGACTTTC; CDR3: CASSSFPHNVLTF
size: many; D: TRBD1; J: TRBJ2-7; V: TRBV11-2; DNA: TGTGCCAGCAGCTCCTCATATGACAGGGACCTAGGATTTTCGACCTACGAGCAGTACTTC; CDR3: CASSSSYDRDLGFSTYEQYF
size: many; D: NA; J: TRBJ1-2; V: TRBV6-1; DNA: TGTGCCAGCAGGTCGGAGGGGGTGGGCTATGGCTACACCTTC; CDR3: CASRSEGVGYGYTF
size: many; D: TRBD2; J: TRBJ2-5; V: TRBV3-1; DNA: TGTGCCAGCAGCCAAGAAGACTCGCGGGGGGCGGGGACCCAGTACTTC; CDR3: CASSQEDSRGAGTQYF
size: many; D: TRBD1; J: TRBJ2-1; V: TRBV5-1; DNA: TGCGCCAGCAGCTCCTCCCGGACAGGGACCGAGCAGTTCTTC; CDR3: CASSSSRTGTEQFF
size: many; D: NA; J: TRBJ1-5; V: TRBV14; DNA: TGTGCCAGCAGCCAATCGGGATCGCAGCCCCAGCATTTT; CDR3: CASSQSGSQPQHF
size: few; D: NA; J: TRBJ1-4; V: TRBV20-1; DNA: TGCAGTGCTACCACAGCGGCCAGATCTAATGAAAAACTGTTTTTT; CDR3: CSATTAARSNEKLFF
size: many; D: TRBD1; J: TRBJ2-1; V: TRBV29-1; DNA: TGCAGCGTGCCGGGCAGGGGGCAGGGGGCCTCCTACAATGAGCAGTTCTTC; CDR3: CSVPGRGQGASYNEQFF
size: NA; D: NA; J: TRBJ1-1; V: TRBV12-3/TRBV12-4; DNA: TGTGCCAGCAAACCCACCCAGGGTACCACTGAAGCTTTCTTT; CDR3: CASKPTQGTTEAFF
size: many; D: TRBD1; J: TRBJ1-3; V: TRBV12-3/TRBV12-4; DNA: TGTGCCAGCAGTTTTTCAGGGGGAGACACCATATATTTT; CDR3: CASSFSGGDTIYF
size: NA; D: TRBD1; J: TRBJ1-1; V: TRBV7-9; DNA: TGTGCCAGCAGCGCCGGGACAGGCCGGAACACTGAAGCTTTCTTT; CDR3: CASSAGTGRNTEAFF
size: few; D: TRBD1; J: TRBJ1-5; V: TRBV5-1; DNA: TGCGCCAGCAGCTTGGAGACAGGGGTCAATCAGCCCCAGCATTTT; CDR3: CASSLETGVNQPQHF
size: many; D: TRBD1; J: TRBJ1-2; V: TRBV20-1; DNA: TGCAGTGCTATTTTCAACAGGGGCTATGGCTACACCTTC; CDR3: CSAIFNRGYGYTF
size: many; D: NA; J: TRBJ1-1; V: TRBV20-1; DNA: TGCAGGGGGCTCAGGGGAGGAACTGAAGCTTTCTTT; CDR3: CRGLRGGTEAFF
size: many; D: TRBD1; J: TRBJ1-2; V: TRBV12-3/TRBV12-4; DNA: TGTGCCAGCAGTTCCCAGGACAGGGGACTCTATGGCTACACCTTC; CDR3: CASSSQDRGLYGYTF
size: NA; D: NA; J: TRBJ2-1; V: TRBV4-3; DNA: TGCGCCAGCAGCCAAGATCAGGGAGGAACTGGAAACTACAATGAGCAGTTCTTC; CDR3: CASSQDQGGTGNYNEQFF
size: few; D: NA; J: TRBJ1-2; V: TRBV29-1; DNA: TGCAGCGTTGAAGTAGAGGGCAACTATGGCTACACCTTC; CDR3: CSVEVEGNYGYTF
size: many; D: NA; J: TRBJ2-2; V: TRBV11-2; DNA: TGTGCCAGCAGCTTAGAACAACTCACCGGGGAGCTGTTTTTT; CDR3: CASSLEQLTGELFF
size: NA; D: TRBD1; J: TRBJ1-2; V: TRBV6-1; DNA: TGTGCCAGCAGTGAAACGGGACAGTATGGCTACACCTTC; CDR3: CASSETGQYGYTF
size: many; D: NA; J: TRBJ2-3; V: TRBV27; DNA: TGTGCCAGCAGTTTTACTAGGGTAACAGATACGCAGTATTTT; CDR3: CASSFTRVTDTQYF
size: many; D: NA; J: TRBJ1-4; V: TRBV30; DNA: TGTGCCTGGAGCTGGGGCGGTGAAAAACTGTTTTTT; CDR3: CAWSWGGEKLFF
size: few; D: NA; J: TRBJ1-2; V: TRBV5-6; DNA: TGTGCCAGCAGCTTGAAAGGGGTTGGAGGCTACACCTTC; CDR3: CASSLKGVGGYTF
size: NA; D: NA; J: TRBJ1-6; V: TRBV7-8; DNA: TGTGCCAGCAGCCCGTTATCTAATTCACCCCTCCACTTT; CDR3: CASSPLSNSPLHF
size: few; D: TRBD1; J: TRBJ2-1; V: TRBV2; DNA: TGTGCCAGCAGTCAGGACAGGGACTCCTACAATGAGCAGTTCTTC; CDR3: CASSQDRDSYNEQFF
size: many; D: NA; J: TRBJ1-1; V: TRBV27; DNA: TGTGCCAGCAGTTTATCTCGGACCACTGAAGCTTTCTTT; CDR3: CASSLSRTTEAFF
size: NA; D: TRBD2; J: TRBJ2-5; V: TRBV7-9; DNA: TGTGCCAGCAGCTTATTGCAGCGGGGGGCCGAAGACACCCAGTACTTC; CDR3: CASSLLQRGAEDTQYF
size: NA; D: NA; J: TRBJ2-7; V: TRBV28; DNA: TGTGCCAGCACCACCTCTCACGAGCAGTACTTC; CDR3: CASTTSHEQYF
size: many; D: TRBD2; J: TRBJ2-1; V: TRBV6-1; DNA: TGTGCCAGCAGTGAGCGGGGGGGGGGTCGCAATGAGCAGTTCTTC; CDR3: CASSERGGGRNEQFF
size: NA; D: NA; J: TRBJ1-4; V: TRBV7-9; DNA: TGTGCCAGCAGCGGAACTCAGAATGGACGGGATAATGAAAAACTGTTTTTT; CDR3: CASSGTQNGRDNEKLFF
size: many; D: TRBD1; J: TRBJ2-7; V: TRBV12-5; DNA: TGTGCTAGTGGTTTGGTATTGGGACAGAACTACGAGCAGTACTTC; CDR3: CASGLVLGQNYEQYF
size: few; D: NA; J: TRBJ1-1; V: TRBV20-1; DNA: TGCAGTGCTAGAAAACGGGACACTGAAGCTTTCTTT; CDR3: CSARKRDTEAFF
size: many; D: TRBD1; J: TRBJ1-2; V: TRBV11-1; DNA: TGTGCCAGCAGCCCGGACAGGGGGCGCGATGGCTACACCTTC; CDR3: CASSPDRGRDGYTF
size: NA; D: NA; J: TRBJ1-4; V: TRBV29-1; DNA: TGCAGCCCGGGGTGGGTACGGGCAACTAATGAAAAACTGTTTTTT; CDR3: CSPGWVRATNEKLFF
size: many; D: NA; J: TRBJ1-1; V: TRBV29-1; DNA: TGCAGCGTTGAAGAGCTCAGGACTGGGGCTTTCTTT; CDR3: CSVEELRTGAFF
size: many; D: NA; J: TRBJ1-1; V: TRBV10-3; DNA: TGTGCCATCAGTGATAGCAGGCCGAACACTGAAGCTTTCTTT; CDR3: CAISDSRPNTEAFF
size: once; D: TRBD1; J: TRBJ2-7; V: TRBV28; DNA: TGTGCCAGCAGACTTCCGGGACAGGGGATTTACGAGCAGTACTTC; CDR3: CASRLPGQGIYEQYF
size: many; D: NA; J: TRBJ2-1; V: TRBV30; DNA: TGTGCCTGGAGTATTAGGAATGAGCAGTTCTTC; CDR3: CAWSIRNEQFF
size: many; D: NA; J: TRBJ2-3; V: TRBV30; DNA: TGTGCCTTCGAGCCCACAGATACGCAGTATTTT; CDR3: CAFEPTDTQYF
size: few; D: TRBD1; J: TRBJ1-6; V: TRBV7-2; DNA: TGTGCCAGCAGCTCGACAGGGGACTCACCCCTCCACTTT; CDR3: CASSSTGDSPLHF
size: NA; D: NA; J: TRBJ1-1; V: TRBV24-1; DNA: TGTGCCACCAGTGACTCCGATTACACTGAAGCTTTCTTT; CDR3: CATSDSDYTEAFF
size: many; D: TRBD1; J: TRBJ1-1; V: TRBV20-1; DNA: TGCAGTGCTAGAGACAGGGGGCAGGACACTGAAGCTTTCTTT; CDR3: CSARDRGQDTEAFF
size: many; D: NA; J: TRBJ2-7; V: TRBV20-1; DNA: TGCAGTGCTAGAGAAGCAGGGGACGTATACGAGCAGTACTTC; CDR3: CSAREAGDVYEQYF
size: many; D: NA; J: TRBJ1-2; V: TRBV12-3/TRBV12-4; DNA: TGTGCCAGCAGTCACCAGAGTCCTACTAACTATGGCTACACCTTC; CDR3: CASSHQSPTNYGYTF
size: many; D: NA; J: TRBJ2-7; V: TRBV18; DNA: TGTGCCAGCTCACCGAGGAGGGGGCCGTACGAGCAGTACTTC; CDR3: CASSPRRGPYEQYF
size: NA; D: TRBD2; J: TRBJ2-1; V: TRBV7-8; DNA: TGTGCCAGCAGCTTATTAGCGGGATCCGGCACCCGATATAATGAGCAGTTCTTC; CDR3: CASSLLAGSGTRYNEQFF
size: many; D: TRBD1; J: TRBJ2-7; V: TRBV5-4; DNA: TGTGCCAGCAGCTACGGGACAGGGCGCTACGAGCAGTACTTC; CDR3: CASSYGTGRYEQYF
size: many; D: TRBD1; J: TRBJ2-7; V: TRBV7-9; DNA: TGTGCCAGCAGCTTCAACCCCGGGACAGTTGAATCCTACGAGCAGTACTTC; CDR3: CASSFNPGTVESYEQYF